This section outlines one T cell receptor (beta chain) sequence together with its context. Its antigen is still unknown. This specimen belongs to a study of Ad26.COV2.S vaccination and SARS-CoV-2 variants. Indicated treatment: roughly 18 received Ad26.COV2.S at low or high dose, single or two shots; 5 received placebo; per-sample allocation not given. On day 63 after the first injection, vaccine and placebo recipients gave samples. Germline CDR1 KGHSH, CDR2 LQKENI. V was pared by 8 bases and J by 5 bases, with 13 bases between. The CDR3 is 12 residues long. The method was immunoSEQ multiplex PCR; TCRdb's version includes in-frame clones alone and lacks a portion of them. The sample holds hundreds of thousands of clones; about 88% are singletons and the top ten take less than 4%. Study-wide results and limits: Vaccine recipients posted higher spike-specific TCR breadth than their placebo counterparts. Breadth, reportedly substantial, characterized the spike-specific CD8+ and CD4+ T cell responses after vaccination.

The sequence came from a person between 18 and 60 years old who received the Ad26.COV2.S COVID-19 vaccine or a placebo. This chain joins TRBV18 and TRBJ2-7; D perhaps matches TRBD1 (6 bases). The sequencing used peripheral blood, collected in a trial of Ad26.COV2.S vaccine versus placebo. The CDR3 nucleotides read TGTGCCAGCAGACAGGAGAACGACGAGCAGTACTTC. The encoded protein is CASRQENDEQYF.